This TCR beta chain was sequenced for a study of blood T cell repertoires in COVID-19. This CDR3 contains 15 residues. Trimming cost V 3 bases and J 6 bases; bases outside gene matches: 6. Per germline, CDR1 LNHDA and CDR2 SQIVND (reference sequence). The data were produced by immunoSEQ multiplex PCR, yet TCRdb's version contains in-frame clones alone and is incomplete. The repertoire holds 230,000 or so clones, with about 85% as singletons. This chain links TRBV19 with TRBJ1-5, with 9 bases matching TRBD1. The origin of this receptor is a woman between 50 and 59 years old who had been exposed to COVID-19. The sequencing input was PBMCs or T cells enriched from blood (not recorded which). The CDR3 nucleotides read TGTGCCAGTAGTATTTACGGGACAGGGATTCAGCCCCAGCATTTT. It codes for CASSIYGTGIQPQHF.